Below, 28 T cell receptor beta chains from the same sample are listed, as sequenced in a study of T cell changes during pregnancy in multiple sclerosis. Only in-frame clones appear in the TCRdb table, and some are missing; sequencing was by immunoSEQ multiplex PCR. The sample includes tens of thousands of clones, 92% of them seen just once. The source was CD4+ T cells from peripheral blood mononuclear cells, collected after pregnancy. Source of these receptors: a female donor with multiple sclerosis, enrolled in a pregnancy study.

The rearrangement uses TRBV9 and TRBJ2-3; D is perhaps TRBD2 (5 bases). Germline V CDR1 and CDR2: SGDLS, YYNGEE. Between the trimmed V and J ends, which lost 0 bases and 1 base, there was a span of 12 bases. The CDR3 extends over 16 amino acids. The DNA of the CDR3 is TGTGCCAGCAGCGTAGGCGGGTCCGGGGGCACAGATACGCAGTATTTT. Protein sequence: CASSVGGSGGTDTQYF.

This chain joins TRBV27 and TRBJ1-4, with 7 bases that match TRBD1. The J segment lost 7 bases and the V segment lost 5 bases, leaving 7 bases of the junction unmatched. The CDR3 sequence is 14 residues long. Germline V gives CDR1 MNHEY, CDR2 SMNVEV (reference sequence). CDR3 in amino acids: CASSPWTGGEKLFF. In DNA form, the CDR3 reads TGTGCCAGCAGTCCATGGACAGGTGGTGAAAAACTGTTTTTT. Full variable domain (remainder filled in from reference TRBV27 and TRBJ1-4): EAQVTQNPRYLITVTGKKLTVTCSQNMNHEYMSWYRQDPGLGLRQIYYSMNVEVTDKGDVPEGYKVSRKEKRNFPLILESPSPNQTSLYFCASSPWTGGEKLFFGSGTQLSVL.

The chain couples TRBV18 to TRBJ1-1; possibly TRBD1 for D (5 bases). The CDR3 loop spans 16 amino acids. From germline, CDR1 is KGHSH and CDR2 LQKENI. V lost 2 bases and J 0 bases, leaving 13 bases between the germline ends. The CDR3 nucleotides read TGTGCCAGCTCACCAGGGGCAGCCAGACTGAACACTGAAGCTTTCTTT. Its translation is CASSPGAARLNTEAFF. Together with reference TRBV18 and TRBJ1-1, the CDR3 gives the full variable domain: NAGVMQNPRHLVRRRGQEARLRCSPMKGHSHVYWYRQLPEEGLKFMVYLQKENIIDESGMPKERFSAEFPKEGPSILRIQQVVRGDSAAYFCASSPGAARLNTEAFFGQGTRLTVV.

The chain has TRBV15 and TRBJ1-2, with 7 bases matching TRBD1. The CDR3 has 13 amino acids. Germline V CDR1 and CDR2: LNHNV, YYDKDF (reference sequence). Germline trimming cut 7 bases from V and 6 bases from J; bases unmatched to any gene: 8. The CDR3 bases are TGTGCCACCACCCCGGGACAGAGGGATGGCTACACCTTC. Encoded protein: CATTPGQRDGYTF.

The V gene is TRBV11-3, the J gene TRBJ2-1; D not resolved. There are 14 residues in the CDR3. Germline assignment: CDR1 SGHNT and CDR2 YENEEA. Deletions cut 0 bases from V and 3 bases from J, with 6 bases between. CDR3: CASSLDNYYNEQFF. The CDR3 DNA reads as TGTGCCAGCAGCTTAGATAACTACTACAATGAGCAGTTCTTC.

The chain recombines TRBV10-1 with TRBJ1-1; weak D call: TRBD1 (6 bases). The germline gives CDR1 WNHNN, CDR2 SYGVQD (reference sequence). Trimming took 6 bases from V and 0 from J, leaving 14 bases between them. The CDR3 covers 15 residues. Here the CDR3 reads CASSHEQGMNTEAFF. The CDR3 coding sequence is TGCGCCAGCAGCCACGAACAGGGCATGAACACTGAAGCTTTCTTT.

The chain is built from TRBV9 and TRBJ1-1; possible D gene TRBD1, 5 bases. This CDR3 contains 14 residues. From germline, CDR1 is SGDLS and CDR2 YYNGEE. Trimming pared 3 bases from V and 8 bases from J, leaving 17 bases between. CDR3 DNA: TGTGCCAGCAGCGCCGAAGGGGCCTTAACAGAAGCTTTCTTT. Translating gives CASSAEGALTEAFF. The full variable domain, completed using reference TRBV9 and TRBJ1-1, is DSGVTQTPKHLITATGQRVTLRCSPRSGDLSVYWYQQSLDQGLQFLIQYYNGEERAKGNILERFSAQQFPDLHSELNLSSLELGDSALYFCASSAEGALTEAFFGQGTRLTVV.

This sequence joins TRBV5-1 and TRBJ2-1; D might be TRBD2 (6 bases). Germline V gene data show CDR1 as SGHRS and CDR2 as YFSETQ. The CDR3 is 15 amino acids. V lost 0 bases and J lost 3, with 10 bases in between. The CDR3 coding sequence is TGCGCCAGCAGCTTGGGGGACTTCTACTACAATGAGCAGTTCTTC. It encodes CASSLGDFYYNEQFF.

The chain recombines TRBV9 with TRBJ1-6, with D possibly being TRBD1 (6 bases). Germline V gene sequence: CDR1 SGDLS, CDR2 YYNGEE. CDR3 length: 14 amino acids. Trimming cost V 1 base and J 10 bases, with 12 bases left between them. The CDR3 DNA follows: TGTGCCAGCAGCGTAACAGGGTCAGACTCACCCCTCCACTTT. Encoded protein: CASSVTGSDSPLHF.

The chain recombines TRBV4-1 with TRBJ1-5, with D unclear. The CDR3 runs 15 residues. Deletions cut 1 base from V and 3 bases from J, with 10 bases between. Germline loops: CDR1 MGHRA, CDR2 YSYEKL. The CDR3 DNA is TGCGCCAGCAGCCAAGGCAGACACGACAATCAGCCCCAGCATTTT. This gives the protein CASSQGRHDNQPQHF.

The rearrangement links TRBV2 to TRBJ1-2, with D possibly TRBD1 on 5 matching bases. Trimming took 2 bases from V and 8 from J, leaving 9 bases between them. Germline-derived CDR1 and CDR2 are SNHLY and FYNNEI. The CDR3 spans 12 residues. Here the CDR3 reads CASSEQGWGYTF. CDR3 DNA sequence: TGTGCCAGCAGTGAACAGGGTTGGGGCTACACCTTC.

This chain joins TRBV7-3 and TRBJ2-1; TRBD2 might be the D (6 bases). V lost 1 base to trimming and J lost 2 bases, with 12 bases between them. The V gene's germline CDR1 is SGHTA and CDR2 FQGTGA. CDR3 length: 16 residues. The CDR3 loop reads CASSLNQRATYNEQFF. The CDR3 DNA sequence: TGTGCCAGCAGCTTAAACCAGCGGGCGACCTACAATGAGCAGTTCTTC.

The V gene is TRBV4-2, the J gene TRBJ1-2; 10 bases align to TRBD1. The germline V gene encodes CDR1 LGHNA and CDR2 YNFKEQ. This CDR3 has 15 residues. J was trimmed by 7 bases and V by 1 base; bases with no gene match: 6. The CDR3 here is CASSQGGTGDGGYTF. CDR3 nucleotides: TGTGCCAGCAGCCAAGGCGGGACAGGGGATGGTGGCTACACCTTC.

This chain joins TRBV7-9 and TRBJ2-1; 7 positions match TRBD2. With V trimmed by 4 bases and J by 7 bases, 4 bases remained unmatched. CDR3 length: 13 residues. Looked up from germline, CDR1 is SEHNR and CDR2 is FQNEAQ (reference sequence). CDR3: CASSSREGNEQFF. In DNA, the CDR3 is TGTGCCAGCAGCTCTAGGGAGGGGAATGAGCAGTTCTTC.

V gene TRBV11-3 combines with J gene TRBJ2-1; tentative D call: TRBD1 (5 bases). From germline, CDR1 is SGHNT and CDR2 YENEEA. The CDR3 is made up of 15 amino acids. Trimming left V 4 bases short and J 6 bases short, with 16 bases between. CDR3 sequence: CASSSRTLKGNEQFF. The CDR3 DNA sequence: TGTGCCAGCAGCTCCCGGACATTAAAGGGCAATGAGCAGTTCTTC.

The CDR3 region is CSVTDIPEAFF. CDR3 nucleotides: TGCAGCGTTACCGACATACCCGAAGCTTTCTTT. V and J are TRBV29-1 and TRBJ1-1; D remains ambiguous. V dropped 5 bases and J dropped 8 bases, with 12 bases sitting between them. The CDR3 is 11 residues long. Germline lookup yields CDR1 SQVTM and CDR2 ANQGSEA.

The J gene is TRBJ2-1, the V gene TRBV27, with TRBD2 matching 11 bases. Germline V CDR1 and CDR2: MNHEY, SMNVEV (reference sequence). V lost 0 bases and J lost 8; bases outside the gene matches: 3. The CDR3 is 15 amino acids. The CDR3 DNA is TGTGCCAGCAGTTTATCTAGCGGGGGGGCTGATGAGCAGTTCTTC. Translation gives CASSLSSGGADEQFF.

The gene calls are TRBV9 and TRBJ2-5; a possible D gene is TRBD1 (6 bases). Trimming cost V 1 base and J 5 bases, with 21 bases left between them. In germline, CDR1 is SGDLS, CDR2 YYNGEE. The CDR3 consists of 17 residues. This CDR3 reads CASSVWDTAPQAETQYF. The CDR3 nucleotides read TGTGCCAGCAGCGTATGGGACACGGCCCCCCAAGCGGAGACCCAGTACTTC.

V is TRBV7-9 and J is TRBJ1-4; D gene unclear. The CDR3 is made up of 16 amino acids. Germline loops: CDR1 SEHNR, CDR2 FQNEAQ (reference sequence). V lost 2 bases and J lost 6, with 16 bases in between. DNA for the CDR3: TGTGCCAGCAGCTTACCCCTGGGCACCGGGGATGAAAAACTGTTTTTT. Protein: CASSLPLGTGDEKLFF.

V and J are TRBV29-1 and TRBJ2-7, with a possible D match to TRBD1 (5 bases). Germline V gene data show CDR1 as SQVTM and CDR2 as ANQGSEA. With 4 bases removed from V and 0 bases from J, the gap between germline ends came to 10 bases. The CDR3 is 13 residues long. CDR3 coding DNA: TGCAGCGTTGGGGGCAGGTACTCCTACGAGCAGTACTTC. This gives the protein CSVGGRYSYEQYF.

The V gene is TRBV19, the J gene TRBJ2-5; TRBD1 matches at 7 bases. Germline V gene data show CDR1 as LNHDA and CDR2 as SQIVND (reference sequence). The CDR3 extends over 14 amino acids. Losses at the gene ends were 4 bases for V and 4 bases for J; bases not matched to a gene: 6. In DNA, the CDR3 is TGTGCCAGTAGTACCGACAGGGTAAGAGAGACCCAGTACTTC. Protein product: CASSTDRVRETQYF. The variable domain in full, with the rest retrieved from reference TRBV19 and TRBJ2-5, is DGGITQSPKYLFRKEGQNVTLSCEQNLNHDAMYWYRQDPGQGLRLIYYSQIVNDFQKGDIAEGYSVSREKKESFPLTVTSAQKNPTAFYLCASSTDRVRETQYFGPGTRLLVL.

This chain links TRBV11-2 with TRBJ2-3; TRBD1 matches at 11 bases. Germline-derived CDR1 and CDR2 are SGHAT and FQNNGV. Losses at the gene ends were 0 bases for V and 4 bases for J; bases not matched to a gene: 3. The CDR3 length is 16 residues. CDR3 in amino acids: CASSLDRTGGADTQYF. CDR3 nucleotides: TGTGCCAGCAGCTTAGATAGGACAGGGGGCGCAGATACGCAGTATTTT.

The chain combines TRBV6-6 with TRBJ1-1, with 10 bases fitting TRBD1. This CDR3 is built from 13 residues. The germline CDR1 and CDR2 sequences are MNHNY and SVGAGI (reference sequence). After removal of 10 bases from V and 5 bases from J, the junction contained 7 bases not matched to a gene. CDR3 protein: CAIRQGALTEAFF. DNA for the CDR3: TGTGCCATCCGACAGGGGGCTCTTACTGAAGCTTTCTTT.

J is TRBJ2-3 and V is TRBV6-5; TRBD2 might be the D (5 bases). The CDR3 is 16 residues long. Germline loops: CDR1 MNHEY, CDR2 SVGAGI. The V and J ends lost 0 bases and 0 bases respectively, with 10 bases between them. The DNA for the CDR3 is TGTGCCAGCAGTTACTCCCTCGGGGTGAGCACAGATACGCAGTATTTT. Translated, it gives CASSYSLGVSTDTQYF.

Turning to this clone: One end of the junction varies from germline; a read error may be responsible. The gene calls are TRBV7-7 and TRBJ1-3; D remains ambiguous. Germline V gives CDR1 SSHAT, CDR2 FNYEAQ (reference sequence). CDR3 size: 13 residues. CDR3 in amino acids: CASSSHSGNTIYF. In nucleotides, the CDR3 is TGTGCTAGCAGCTCCCACTCTGGAAACACCATATATTTT.

This clone was seen only once. The DNA of the CDR3 is TGTGCCAGCAGACGGGAGGCCTTAAGCGGGGGGGCAGATACGCAGTATTTT. Residues: CASRREALSGGADTQYF. The V gene is TRBV7-6, the J gene TRBJ2-3; 10 bases are a match to TRBD2. The CDR3 length is 17 residues. J gave up 4 bases and V 6 bases, and 13 bases lay outside the gene matches. Germline assignment: CDR1 SGHVS and CDR2 FNYEAQ.

The rearrangement links TRBV9 to TRBJ1-6; TRBD1 agrees at 7 bases. CDR1 and CDR2 from the germline V gene are SGDLS and YYNGEE. The CDR3 length is 13 residues. The CDR3, as DNA: TGTGCAGGGAGTGAGGGGGCAAATTCACCCCTCCACTTT. Translating gives CAGSEGANSPLHF.

This clone occurred once. This chain joins TRBV10-3 and TRBJ2-7, with 7 nucleotides matching TRBD1. CDR1 ENHRY and CDR2 SYGVKD come from the germline V gene. V shed 3 bases, J shed 2 bases, and the junction held 4 bases outside the gene matches. The CDR3 has 14 amino acids. The CDR3 is CAISDRQGTYEQYF. The CDR3 DNA follows: TGTGCCATCAGTGATCGACAGGGAACCTACGAGCAGTACTTC.